This T cell receptor (beta chain) appears in the sequencing data of a study of blood T cell repertoires in COVID-19. This CDR3 is 13 amino acids long. The ends were cut back, 6 bases at V and 7 bases at J, with 13 bases in the middle. In germline, CDR1 is SGHRS, CDR2 YFSETQ. Assay: immunoSEQ multiplex PCR; the TCRdb copy retains only in-frame clones and omits some. The table includes some 66,000 clones, roughly nine tenths detected once. The sequencing input was peripheral blood. The TCR comes from a human donor in a cohort sampled during active COVID-19. This chain uses TRBV5-1 with TRBJ1-4; D uncertain. Here the CDR3 reads CASTTLSGEKLFF. Here the CDR3 DNA reads TGCGCCAGCACGACATTAAGCGGTGAAAAACTGTTTTTT.